The 20 T cell receptor beta chains below come from one sample, sequenced in a study of Graves' ophthalmopathy and Graves' hyperthyroidism. Amplification of the TCR beta CDR3 regions used RNA transcripts (as template). The first round was an RT-PCR with HTBI primers, and the second round was a multiplex PCR. TCRdb recomputed calls from the multiplex PCR reads with MiXCR, one row per CDR3 protein. The table has about 1.2 million distinct CDR3 sequences, 35% to 45% seen once. The specimen sequenced was peripheral blood or thyroid tissue (not recorded which). These receptors came from an adult man with Graves' hyperthyroidism.

This clonotype was seen a handful of times. V usage is TRBV20-1 and J usage is TRBJ2-5; D is unresolved. Germline V gene sequence: CDR1 DFQATT, CDR2 SNEGSKA (reference sequence). The CDR3 has 12 residues. V was pared by 4 bases and J by 3 bases, with 9 bases between. CDR3 coding DNA: TGCAGTGCTACTGACACCGAAGAGACCCAGTACTTC. Translated: CSATDTEETQYF.

This clonotype was observed at least ten times. The V gene is TRBV15, the J gene TRBJ2-7; tentatively, D is TRBD1 or TRBD2 (5 bases each). Trimming removed 5 bases from V and 5 bases from J, with 10 bases in between. CDR1 is LNHNV and CDR2 is YYDKDF in the germline V gene (reference sequence). The CDR3 consists of 12 residues. The CDR3 nucleotides are TGTGCCACCAGCTGGGGACGGGACGAGCAGTACTTC. As protein: CATSWGRDEQYF.

The chain uses TRBV2 and TRBJ1-1; D is undetermined. V was clipped by 3 bases and J by 0 bases, with 8 bases between them. CDR3 size: 14 residues. Germline-derived CDR1 and CDR2 are SNHLY and FYNNEI. DNA for the CDR3: TGTGCCAGCAGTGATAACGGAATGAACACTGAAGCTTTCTTT. This gives the protein CASSDNGMNTEAFF.

This clonotype has at least ten counts. This chain connects TRBV12-3 or TRBV12-4 to TRBJ2-7; TRBD2 is a possible D gene (5 bases). The CDR3 has 15 residues. Deletions cut 1 base from V and 3 bases from J, with 13 bases between. The DNA of the CDR3 is TGTGCCAGCAGTTTAGTGGGCGGAGGCAACTACGAGCAGTACTTC. As protein: CASSLVGGGNYEQYF.

This sequence joins TRBV7-2 and TRBJ1-4, with unresolved D. Trimming removed 1 base from V and 8 bases from J, with 14 bases in between. Germline assignment: CDR1 SGHTA and CDR2 FQGNSA. The CDR3 has 15 amino acids. The CDR3 loop is CASSLGTVAREKLFF. CDR3 bases: TGTGCCAGCAGCTTAGGGACGGTGGCTCGGGAAAAACTGTTTTTT.

A remark on this clonotype: The germline gene is not matched at one end of the junction; a read error may be the cause. The V and J genes are TRBV7-2 and TRBJ1-4; D remains unclear. Germline CDR1 and CDR2: SGHTA and FQGNSA. This CDR3 is built from 16 residues. CDR3 nucleotides: TGTGCCAGCGGCTTAGAGGTCTGGGCTCCTAATGAAAAACTGTTTTTT. Its translation: CASGLEVWAPNEKLFF.

The chain couples TRBV27 to TRBJ2-7; 14 nucleotides agree with TRBD2. The CDR3 totals 12 residues. V lost 6 bases, J lost 9 bases, and 1 base stayed unmatched. The germline gives CDR1 MNHEY, CDR2 SMNVEV (reference sequence). The CDR3 DNA is TGTGCCAGCAGGACTAGCGGGAGGGCGCAGTACTTC. Its protein is CASRTSGRAQYF.

The V and J genes are TRBV7-3 and TRBJ1-4; TRBD1 agrees at 8 bases. Per germline, CDR1 SGHTA and CDR2 FQGTGA. V gave up 6 bases and J gave up 10 bases; unmatched junction bases: 7. The CDR3 sequence is 13 residues long. The CDR3 sequence is CASSSSGGGKLFF. The CDR3, as DNA: TGTGCCAGCAGTTCCTCAGGGGGCGGAAAACTGTTTTTT.

This clonotype came up many times. V gene TRBV2 combines with J gene TRBJ1-5; no clear D. Germline loops: CDR1 SNHLY, CDR2 FYNNEI. The CDR3 extends over 12 amino acids. V lost 5 bases, J lost 7 bases, and 9 bases lay in between. In DNA form, the CDR3 reads TGTGCCAGCAGTCGGACCGGACAGCCCCAGCATTTT. Amino acids: CASSRTGQPQHF.

This clonotype was detected a few times. The gene calls are TRBV19 and TRBJ1-6; D gene ambiguous. Germline V lookup: CDR1 LNHDA, CDR2 SQIVND (reference sequence). Trimming removed 9 bases at V and 14 bases at J, with 5 bases between. The CDR3 is 8 amino acids. CDR3: CASSTLHF. The CDR3 coding sequence is TGTGCCAGCAGCACCCTCCACTTT. Full variable domain (outside the CDR3, taken from reference TRBV19 and TRBJ1-6): DGGITQSPKYLFRKEGQNVTLSCEQNLNHDAMYWYRQDPGQGLRLIYYSQIVNDFQKGDIAEGYSVSREKKESFPLTVTSAQKNPTAFYLCASSTLHFGNGTRLTVT.

This clonotype was recorded only once. This chain connects TRBV29-1 to TRBJ2-5; 9 positions agree with TRBD1. CDR3 size: 14 residues. Germline CDR1 reads SQVTM; CDR2 reads ANQGSEA. V gave up 3 bases and J gave up 2 bases; unmatched junction bases: 4. The CDR3 loop is CSVEGTGRQETQYF. For the CDR3, the DNA is TGCAGCGTTGAGGGGACAGGGAGACAAGAGACCCAGTACTTC.

The chain combines TRBV7-2 with TRBJ1-2, with 8 bases matching TRBD1. Germline lookup yields CDR1 SGHTA and CDR2 FQGNSA. The V gene end was trimmed by 2 bases and the J gene end by 4 bases; junction bases not matched to a gene: 6. The CDR3 extends over 15 amino acids. CDR3 DNA: TGTGCCAGCAGCTTAAGACAGGGGCCCCTCTATGGCTACACCTTC. It translates to CASSLRQGPLYGYTF.

This chain uses TRBV7-2 with TRBJ1-1, with 7 bases aligning to TRBD1. V shed 6 bases, J shed 7 bases, and the junction held 8 bases outside the gene matches. Germline assignment: CDR1 SGHTA and CDR2 FQGNSA. This CDR3 has 13 amino acids. The CDR3 nucleotides are TGTGCCAGCAGGCCGGGACAGACGCATGAAGCTTTCTTT. Protein product: CASRPGQTHEAFF.

The chain has TRBV10-3 and TRBJ1-2; 7 nucleotides match TRBD1. The germline V gene has CDR1 ENHRY and CDR2 SYGVKD. CDR3 size: 14 residues. Germline trimming cut 4 bases from V and 8 bases from J; bases unmatched to any gene: 10. The CDR3 region is CAISADRAVRGYTF. In nucleotides, the CDR3 is TGTGCCATCAGTGCCGACAGGGCAGTAAGGGGCTACACCTTC.

This clonotype was recorded a few times. The J gene is TRBJ1-5, the V gene TRBV29-1; TRBD1 matches at 7 bases. The CDR3 sequence is 12 residues long. With V trimmed by 4 bases and J by 14 bases, 11 bases remained unmatched. CDR1 and CDR2 from the germline V gene are SQVTM and ANQGSEA. In DNA form, the CDR3 reads TGCAGCGTTGCTAGGGCAGGGGGTCAAGAGCATTTT. It yields the protein CSVARAGGQEHF.

At least ten counts were recorded for this clonotype. The chain couples TRBV5-1 to TRBJ1-2; 12 bases are a match to TRBD1. The CDR3 contains 16 residues. The ends lost 1 base at V and 8 bases at J; junction bases unmatched: 9. In germline, CDR1 is SGHRS, CDR2 YFSETQ. This chain's CDR3 is CASSLRRGTGGVGYTF. CDR3 bases: TGCGCCAGCAGCTTGAGACGCGGGACAGGGGGCGTCGGCTACACCTTC.

As regards this clonotype: Possible read error: a much larger clone is one base away. This chain connects TRBV5-4 to TRBJ2-7; D may be TRBD2 (6 bases). Germline-derived CDR1 and CDR2 are SGHNT and YYREEE (reference sequence). The CDR3 sequence is 14 residues long. CDR3 DNA sequence: TGTGCCAGCAGCTTTTCACTAGCAGCCTACAAGCAGTACTTC. This codes for CASSFSLAAYKQYF.

This clonotype was seen ten or more times. The rearrangement uses TRBV5-1 and TRBJ1-1, with D hard to call. In germline, CDR1 is SGHRS, CDR2 YFSETQ. There are 13 residues in the CDR3. Trimming removed 5 bases from V and 1 base from J, with 9 bases in between. The CDR3 spells CASRGRPNTEAFF. In DNA, the CDR3 is TGCGCCAGCAGGGGCAGGCCGAACACTGAAGCTTTCTTT.

The table lists this clonotype with a few counts. V and J are TRBV12-3 or TRBV12-4 and TRBJ2-2; D is uncertain. Trimming removed 5 bases at V and 5 bases at J, with 9 bases between. There are 13 residues in the CDR3. This CDR3 is CASSNTDTGELFF. In nucleotides, the CDR3 is TGTGCCAGCAGTAACACTGATACCGGGGAGCTGTTTTTT.

The rearrangement uses TRBV7-3 and TRBJ1-5, with TRBD1 matching 8 bases. Germline V lookup: CDR1 SGHTA, CDR2 FQGTGA. The CDR3 has 16 residues. J was trimmed by 1 base and V by 1 base; bases with no gene match: 3. CDR3 protein: CASSLSGQGSNQPQHF. The DNA for the CDR3 is TGTGCCAGCAGCTTAAGCGGACAGGGAAGCAATCAGCCCCAGCATTTT.